This T cell receptor beta chain was captured in a study of neurological immune-mediated disorders. This clonotype was detected a few times. Specified time point: longitudinal time-point 1 (baseline). The method for making cDNA was 5'RACE, and it used 10-nucleotide random UMIs. In every sequencing run, more than 160 million TCR-beta sequences were generated from 15-18 subjects. TCRdb redid the calling of the 5' RACE reads with MiXCR, one entry per CDR3 protein. The repertoire holds 60,000 to 90,000 distinct CDR3 sequences, with approximately 10% as singletons. The CDR3 sequence is 17 residues long. Germline V gene sequence: CDR1 SGHAT, CDR2 FQNNGV. The J segment lost 2 bases and the V segment lost 4 bases, leaving 10 bases of the junction unmatched.

This clonotype was sampled from a man aged 30 to 39 in good health. The sequencing input was PBMCs. The rearrangement uses TRBV11-2 and TRBJ2-7; 11 nucleotides line up with TRBD2. The CDR3 spells CASSSSTSGIGTYEQYF. CDR3 sequence (DNA): TGTGCCAGCAGCTCCTCGACTAGCGGGATCGGCACCTACGAGCAGTACTTC.